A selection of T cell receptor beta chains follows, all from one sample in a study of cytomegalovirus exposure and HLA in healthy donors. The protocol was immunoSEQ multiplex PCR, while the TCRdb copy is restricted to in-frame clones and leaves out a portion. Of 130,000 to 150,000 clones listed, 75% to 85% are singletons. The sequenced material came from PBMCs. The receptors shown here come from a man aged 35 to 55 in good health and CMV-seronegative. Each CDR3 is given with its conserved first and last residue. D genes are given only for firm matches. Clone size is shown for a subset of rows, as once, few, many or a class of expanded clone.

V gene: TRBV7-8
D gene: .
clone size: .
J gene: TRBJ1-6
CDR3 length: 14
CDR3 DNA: TGTGCCAGCAGCTCACAGGGTGGGAATTCACCCCTCCACTTT
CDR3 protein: CASSSQGGNSPLHF

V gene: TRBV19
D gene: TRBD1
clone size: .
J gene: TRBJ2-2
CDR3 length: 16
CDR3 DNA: TGTGCCAGTAGTATTCGGACAGGGGGCAGCACCGGGGAGCTGTTTTTT
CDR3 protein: CASSIRTGGSTGELFF

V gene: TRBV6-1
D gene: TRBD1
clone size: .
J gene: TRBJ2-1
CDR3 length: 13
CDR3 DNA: TGTGCCAGCAGTGGCGACAGGGGCTATGAGCAGTTCTTC
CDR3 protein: CASSGDRGYEQFF

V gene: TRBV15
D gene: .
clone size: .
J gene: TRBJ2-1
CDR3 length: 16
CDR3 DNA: TGTGCCACCAGCAGAGATGGGACAAAGTCCGTTACTGAGCAGTTCTTC
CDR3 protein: CATSRDGTKSVTEQFF

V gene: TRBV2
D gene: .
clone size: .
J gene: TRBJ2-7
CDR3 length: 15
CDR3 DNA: TGTGCCAGCAGGCCCCCTAGCACTTTGCCCTACGAGCAGTACTTC
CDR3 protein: CASRPPSTLPYEQYF

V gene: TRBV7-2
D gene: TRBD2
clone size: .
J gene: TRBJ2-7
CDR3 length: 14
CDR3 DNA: TGTGCCAGCAGCTTGGGGACTAGCGGGGGGAGCGCGGACTTC
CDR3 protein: CASSLGTSGGSADF

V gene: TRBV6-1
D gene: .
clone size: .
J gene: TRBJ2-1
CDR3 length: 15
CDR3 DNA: TGTGCCAGCAGTCCCGCCGGGTTATATGGTAGTGAGCAGTTCTTC
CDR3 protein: CASSPAGLYGSEQFF

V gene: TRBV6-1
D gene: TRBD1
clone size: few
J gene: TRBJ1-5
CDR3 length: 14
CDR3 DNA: TGTGCCAGCACCGAAGGGGACAGGAGGAAGCCCCAGCATTTT
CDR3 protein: CASTEGDRRKPQHF

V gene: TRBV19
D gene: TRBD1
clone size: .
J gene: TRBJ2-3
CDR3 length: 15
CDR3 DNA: TGTGCCAGTAGTACGATACAGGGGCCCGCAGATACGCAGTATTTT
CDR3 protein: CASSTIQGPADTQYF

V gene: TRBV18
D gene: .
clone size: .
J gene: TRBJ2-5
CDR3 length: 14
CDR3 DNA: TGTGCCAGCTCCCCATCAGAAGCGAAAGAGACCCAGTACTTC
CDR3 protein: CASSPSEAKETQYF

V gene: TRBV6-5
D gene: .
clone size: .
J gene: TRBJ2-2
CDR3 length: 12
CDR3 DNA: TGTGCCAGCAGCGGGTACACCGGGGAGCTGTTTTTT
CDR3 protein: CASSGYTGELFF

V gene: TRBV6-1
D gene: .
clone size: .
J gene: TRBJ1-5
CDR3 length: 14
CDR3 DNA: TGTGCCAGCAGTGAACAGGGGAACAATCAGCCCCAGCATTTT
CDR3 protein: CASSEQGNNQPQHF